The next 29 T cell receptor beta chains were all read from a single sample in a study of tumor and adjacent non-tumor tissue in lung cancer. TCRbeta libraries were built with three rounds of nested PCR, modified from ARM-PCR. TCRdb reprocessed the multiplex PCR reads via MiXCR and lists one record per CDR3 protein. The sample lists 55,000 to 75,000 distinct CDR3 sequences, just under 60% occurring once. This sample's RNA came from whole unsorted tissue. The sequenced sample was lung tumor tissue. The receptors derive from a man between 50 and 59 years old with non-small cell lung cancer.

In regard to this clonotype: A clone one base away is much larger, so this may be a read error. The J gene is TRBJ1-2, the V gene TRBV7-2, with a weak D call TRBD1 (6 bases). Germline V gene data show CDR1 as SGHTA and CDR2 as FQGNSA. This CDR3 contains 15 residues. The V end was cut by 1 base, the J end by 4 bases, with 13 bases between. For the CDR3, the DNA is TGTGCCAGCAGCTTAGTTAACAGGGCCGGCTATGGCTACACCTTC. As protein: CASSLVNRAGYGYTF.

To note about this clonotype: The junction and the germline gene differ at one end; a read error may be behind it. J is TRBJ1-1 and V is TRBV11-1; 8 bases line up with TRBD1. The germline gives CDR1 SGHAT, CDR2 FQDESV (reference sequence). The CDR3 is 15 residues long. In DNA form, the CDR3 reads TGCACCAGCAGCTTAGGCACTGCAGGGGGCACTGAAGCTCTCTTT. As protein: CTSSLGTAGGTEALF.

V gene TRBV6-1 combines with J gene TRBJ2-3, with D uncertain. This CDR3 has 17 residues. CDR1 is MNHNS, CDR2 SASEGT, per germline. V lost 1 base to trimming and J lost 4 bases, with 18 bases between them. For the CDR3, the DNA is TGTGCCAGCAGTGAAGAAGGTAACGCTCCTTGTCCAGATACGCAGTATTTT. Its translation is CASSEEGNAPCPDTQYF.

This clonotype came up many times. The chain employs TRBV5-1 and TRBJ1-2; tentative D call: TRBD1 (5 bases). V dropped 5 bases and J dropped 8 bases, with 13 bases sitting between them. In germline, CDR1 is SGHRS, CDR2 YFSETQ. The CDR3 covers 12 residues. CDR3 sequence: CASSWGDGGYTF. As DNA, the CDR3 is TGCGCCAGCAGTTGGGGGGACGGGGGCTACACCTTC.

As for this clonotype: A much larger clone sits a single nucleotide away, making a read error possible. The rearrangement joins TRBV6-6 to TRBJ1-2; tentatively, D is TRBD1 (6 bases). This CDR3 has 13 residues. Germline V gives CDR1 MNHNY, CDR2 SVGAGI (reference sequence). The CDR3 DNA is TGTGCCAGCAGTTCAGGGGTAAACTATGGCTACATCTTC. This gives the protein CASSSGVNYGYIF.

This clonotype was observed a few times. One end of the junction varies from germline; a read error may be responsible. This chain connects TRBV10-1 to TRBJ2-3; D possibly corresponds to TRBD2 (5 bases). Germline V lookup: CDR1 WNHNN, CDR2 SYGVQD (reference sequence). This CDR3 spans 15 amino acids. This CDR3 is CDSNERAASTDTQYF. In DNA, the CDR3 is TGCGACAGCAATGAGAGGGCGGCGAGCACAGATACGCAGTATTTT.

Regarding this clonotype: This may come from a read error, since a much larger clone is one base off. This chain uses TRBV29-1 with TRBJ1-5; 7 bases map to TRBD1. Germline lookup yields CDR1 SQVTM and CDR2 ANQGSEA. This CDR3 contains 14 residues. CDR3 region: CSVGQVYSNQPRHF. CDR3 sequence (DNA): TGCAGCGTCGGACAGGTGTATAGCAATCAGCCCCGGCATTTT. The full variable domain, its missing parts supplied by reference TRBV29-1 and TRBJ1-5, is SAVISQKPSRDICQRGTSLTIQCQVDSQVTMMFWYRQQPGQSLTLIATANQGSEATYESGFVIDKFPISRPNLTFSTLTVSNMSPEDSSIYLCSVGQVYSNQPRHFGDGTRLSIL.

This clonotype turned up a few times. V usage is TRBV9 and J usage is TRBJ2-3; D gene ambiguous. CDR1 SGDLS and CDR2 YYNGEE come from the germline V gene. This CDR3 region has 14 residues. The V and J ends lost 0 bases and 2 bases respectively, with 7 bases between them. The CDR3 sequence is CASSVDPNTDTQYF. As DNA, the CDR3 is TGTGCCAGCAGCGTAGATCCCAACACAGATACGCAGTATTTT.

Comment on this clonotype: Relative to the germline gene, one junction end is altered; a read error may explain this. The V call is TRBV7-9, the J call TRBJ2-2, with D unresolved. The germline gives CDR1 SEHNR, CDR2 FQNEAQ (reference sequence). The CDR3 sequence is 14 residues long. CDR3 bases: TGTGACAGCAACTTCAACGCGAACACCGGGGAGCTGTTTTTT. Its protein is CDSNFNANTGELFF.

This clonotype was found many times. The rearrangement joins TRBV29-1 to TRBJ2-3; tentatively, D is TRBD1 (5 bases). Between the trimmed V and J ends, which lost 7 bases and 1 base, there was a span of 15 bases. In germline, CDR1 is SQVTM, CDR2 ANQGSEA. The CDR3 covers 14 residues. DNA of the CDR3: TGCAGCGCGCAGGGTCGTTCCGGCACAGATACGCAGTATTTT. It is translated as CSAQGRSGTDTQYF.

This clonotype was detected ten times or more. The chain is built from TRBV5-5 and TRBJ2-7, with unresolved D. Germline-derived CDR1 and CDR2 are SGHKS and YYEKEE (reference sequence). Trimming pared 5 bases from V and 3 bases from J, leaving 21 bases between. The CDR3 loop spans 16 amino acids. Here the CDR3 reads CASSPRMSFGGYEQYF. The CDR3 DNA is TGTGCCAGCAGTCCCCGGATGTCGTTTGGCGGCTACGAGCAGTACTTC.

This clonotype was observed at least ten times. This chain uses TRBV10-3 with TRBJ2-1; D not certain. Trimming stripped 0 bases from V and 1 base from J, with 10 bases between. The CDR3 runs 16 residues. Germline CDR1 reads ENHRY; CDR2 reads SYGVKD. CDR3 protein: CAISESMAGSYNEQFF. DNA of the CDR3: TGTGCCATCAGTGAGTCGATGGCAGGTTCCTACAATGAGCAGTTCTTC.

Concerning this clonotype itself: No conserved phenylalanine or tryptophan is present at the end of the CDR3, so a read error is the likely explanation. The rearrangement links TRBV11-2 to TRBJ1-6; possibly TRBD1 for D (6 bases). Looked up from germline, CDR1 is SGHAT and CDR2 is FQNNGV. The CDR3 consists of 16 residues. In nucleotides, the CDR3 is TGTGCCAGCAACTTCTCGGGACACAACTATAATTCACACCTCCACCTT. Encoded protein: CASNFSGHNYNSHLHL.

Details on this clonotype: The CDR3 carries no conserved terminal phenylalanine or tryptophan, so it likely arises from a read error. This chain links TRBV4-1 with TRBJ1-6; 7 nucleotides line up with TRBD1. Germline V lookup: CDR1 MGHRA, CDR2 YSYEKL. This CDR3 comprises 16 residues. The CDR3 DNA reads as TGCGCCAGCAGCCTTACTACCGGGACAGTGGGTTCACGCCTCCACTCT. This sequence encodes CASSLTTGTVGSRLHS.

This clonotype has a count of ten or more. The CDR3 nucleotides are TGTGCCAGCTTCCTCGGAGGGACATCAGAACGGGAAGCTTTCTTT. This gives the protein CASFLGGTSEREAFF. The gene calls are TRBV6-6 and TRBJ1-1; D is possibly TRBD1 (6 bases). The CDR3 has 15 residues. Germline lookup yields CDR1 MNHNY and CDR2 SVGAGI (reference sequence). V lost 8 bases and J 8 bases, leaving 24 bases between the germline ends.

Comment on this clonotype: Germline and junction disagree at one end, which may indicate a read error. The genes are TRBV11-2 and TRBJ2-7; D could derive from TRBD1 or TRBD2 (6 bases each). Germline CDR1 reads SGHAT; CDR2 reads FQNNGV. CDR3 size: 16 residues. The chain's CDR3 is CASSSARGQAPCEHYF. CDR3 DNA sequence: TGTGCCAGCAGCTCCGCCCGGGGGCAGGCCCCTTGTGAGCATTACTTC.

In its sample, this clonotype was seen a few times. The genes are TRBV24-1 and TRBJ2-1; 15 bases are shared with TRBD2. Looked up from germline, CDR1 is KGHDR and CDR2 is SFDVKD. Trimming at V came to 3 bases and at J to 5 bases, leaving 16 bases not matched to a gene. The CDR3 loop spans 21 amino acids. The CDR3 region has the DNA TGTGCCACCAGTGATCACCCGGGACTAGCGGGGGGTCTAGGATTCGACAATGAGCAGTTCTTC. It codes for CATSDHPGLAGGLGFDNEQFF.

On this clonotype: The final CDR3 position lacks the conserved phenylalanine or tryptophan, pointing to a likely read error. The rearrangement joins TRBV4-1 to TRBJ1-1, with D possibly matching TRBD1 (5 bases). CDR1 and CDR2 (germline): MGHRA, YSYEKL. The CDR3 has 13 residues. CDR3: CATGALMNTEAFL. The CDR3 nucleotides read TGCGCCACCGGGGCCCTCATGAACACCGAAGCTTTCTTA.

This clonotype was seen a single time. The rearrangement joins TRBV20-1 to TRBJ1-5; D uncertain. Gene TRBJ2-3 matches the end of the DNA better, so the J call may be wrong. Per the germline V gene, CDR1 is DFQATT and CDR2 is SNEGSKA (reference sequence). CDR3 length: 13 residues. This chain's CDR3 is CSARGDSNKPQYF. CDR3 coding DNA: TGCAGTGCTAGAGGGGATAGCAATAAGCCCCAGTATTTT.

Details on this clonotype: One end of the junction does not line up with germline, which may come from a read error. In DNA form, the CDR3 reads TGTGCCAGCAACGCTAGGACAGGGGGTTCCTCCTATGATTCACCCCTCCACTTT. It encodes CASNARTGGSSYDSPLHF. The chain links TRBV11-2 to TRBJ1-6; 10 nucleotides line up with TRBD1. The V gene's germline CDR1 is SGHAT and CDR2 FQNNGV. The CDR3 is made up of 18 amino acids.

To note about this clonotype: A much larger clone lies one base from this, so it may be a read error. The V and J genes are TRBV1 and TRBJ2-7; the table's D call TRBD2 went unverified against the DNA. TRBV1 is designated a pseudogene. CDR3 length: 18 amino acids. CDR3 protein: CTSCQDLVTSGVPGEQYF. In DNA, the CDR3 is TGCACCAGCTGCCAAGATCTGGTTACTAGCGGGGTTCCGGGGGAGCAGTACTTC.

This clonotype has ten or more counts. The chain is built from TRBV5-1 and TRBJ2-7; weak D call: TRBD2 (6 bases). V was shortened by 0 bases and J by 4 bases, with 8 bases between the two germline ends. The CDR3 extends over 13 amino acids. Germline V lookup: CDR1 SGHRS, CDR2 YFSETQ. The CDR3 loop is CASSLGLGYEQYF. CDR3 nucleotides: TGCGCCAGCAGCTTGGGACTAGGGTACGAGCAGTACTTC.

The genes are TRBV6-2 or TRBV6-3 and TRBJ1-6, with TRBD1 as a possible D gene (5 bases). The germline V and J ends were trimmed by 6 bases and 10 bases, with 16 bases remaining between them. CDR3 length: 14 amino acids. CDR1 and CDR2 from the germline V gene are MNHEY and SVGEGT. The CDR3 loop reads CASREQALVSPLHF. Here the CDR3 DNA reads TGTGCCAGCAGGGAACAGGCATTGGTATCACCCCTCCACTTT.

Remarks on this clonotype: At one end, the junction sequence differs from germline, possibly due to a read error. The chain couples TRBV6-2 or TRBV6-3 to TRBJ2-3; no clear D gene. Germline values: CDR1 MNHEY, CDR2 SVGEGT. The CDR3 is 14 residues long. The CDR3 reads CACRKVLNTDTQYF. The CDR3 DNA follows: TGTGCCTGCAGGAAGGTACTCAACACAGACACGCAGTATTTT.

This clonotype was observed a single time. The chain couples TRBV5-6 to TRBJ2-2; the D is unclear. Germline CDR1 SGHDT, CDR2 YYEEEE. The CDR3 runs 14 residues. In nucleotides, the CDR3 is TGTACCGGCAGCCGGACCCGTAACACCGGGGAGCTGTTTTTT. This translates into CTGSRTRNTGELFF.

On this clonotype: Since no conserved phenylalanine or tryptophan closes the CDR3, a read error is the likely cause. The genes are TRBV7-3 and TRBJ1-2, with TRBD1 identical over 9 bases. Per the germline V gene, CDR1 is SGHTA and CDR2 is FQGTGA. The ends lost 6 bases at V and 6 bases at J; junction bases unmatched: 14. This CDR3 has 16 amino acids. CDR3 DNA: TGTGCCAGCAGTCCCGGGACAGGGTCCCTCTCAAATGGCTACACCTTA. Its protein is CASSPGTGSLSNGYTL.

The chain joins TRBV10-2 to TRBJ1-5; D possibly corresponds to TRBD1 (6 bases). Trimming shortened V by 6 bases and J by 6 bases, and 18 bases separated the two germline ends. Germline loops: CDR1 WSHSY, CDR2 SAAADI. The CDR3 has 15 amino acids. CDR3 residues: CASSSTSPRGQPQHF. The CDR3 nucleotides are TGCGCCAGCAGCTCTACATCCCCCAGGGGTCAGCCCCAGCATTTT.

Concerning this clonotype: A read error may be the cause here, since a much bigger clone is one base away. V usage is TRBV5-1 and J usage is TRBJ2-7, with TRBD1 matching over 7 bases. Germline lookup yields CDR1 SGHRS and CDR2 YFSETQ. This CDR3 comprises 13 residues. The chain's CDR3 is CANSRDSRYEQYF. The CDR3 region has the DNA TGCGCCAACAGCCGGGACAGCCGCTACGAGCAGTACTTC.

J is TRBJ2-3 and V is TRBV29-1; possibly TRBD2 for D (5 bases). Germline CDR1 SQVTM, CDR2 ANQGSEA. CDR3 size: 17 residues. Trimming left V 1 base short and J 5 bases short, with 22 bases between. The CDR3 protein is CSVEGLTAGPPQDTQYF. The DNA for the CDR3 is TGCAGCGTTGAAGGGTTAACGGCGGGCCCACCTCAAGATACGCAGTATTTT.